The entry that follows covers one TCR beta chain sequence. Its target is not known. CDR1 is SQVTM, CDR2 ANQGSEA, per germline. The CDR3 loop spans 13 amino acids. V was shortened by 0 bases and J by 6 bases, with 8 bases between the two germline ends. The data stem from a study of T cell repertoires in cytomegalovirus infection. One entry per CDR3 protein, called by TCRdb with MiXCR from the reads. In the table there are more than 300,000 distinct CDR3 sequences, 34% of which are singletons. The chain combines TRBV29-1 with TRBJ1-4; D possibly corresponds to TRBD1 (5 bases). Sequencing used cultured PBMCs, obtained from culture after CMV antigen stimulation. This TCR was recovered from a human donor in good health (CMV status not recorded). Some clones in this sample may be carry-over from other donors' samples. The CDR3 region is CSVEDGGDEKLFF. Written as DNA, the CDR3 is TGCAGCGTTGAAGATGGGGGGGATGAAAAACTGTTTTTT.